These 3 T cell receptor beta chains came from one sample sequenced in a study of blood T cells in healthy people across ages. Next came a second PCR, run for about 6 to 11 cycles, which used a sample-barcoded 5' primer along with a J-beta primer mix. TCRdb re-derived calls from the 5' RACE reads in MiXCR, one entry per CDR3 protein. This sample carries 750,000 to 950,000 distinct CDR3 sequences, roughly 29% of them seen once, and the ten largest clones take 10%. These records were also assigned to another study, of T cells of mothers and their children.

Sequenced input: blood. These receptors all stem from a woman aged 40 to 55 in good health.

The genes are TRBV19 and TRBJ1-1, with no clear D. V was clipped by 5 bases and J by 5 bases, with 15 bases between them. CDR3 size: 14 residues. CDR1 and CDR2 from the germline V gene are LNHDA and SQIVND (reference sequence). CDR3 in DNA: TGTGCCAGTAGTGTAACCCCGGGGAGTACTGAAGCTTTCTTT. Translating gives CASSVTPGSTEAFF.

Worth noting for this clonotype: A much larger clone sits a single nucleotide away, making a read error possible. The chain links TRBV15 to TRBJ2-5; unclear D gene. The DNA end is a closer match to TRBJ2-7, so the J assignment may be wrong. Germline-derived CDR1 and CDR2 are LNHNV and YYDKDF (reference sequence). The CDR3 totals 14 residues. The CDR3 bases are TGTGCCACCAGCAGAGATCTGGAGAGCCACGAGCAGTACTTC. Translated: CATSRDLESHEQYF.

This clonotype occurred a few times. The chain recombines TRBV7-2 with TRBJ1-2; 7 bases match TRBD1. Germline trimming cut 5 bases from V and 6 bases from J; bases unmatched to any gene: 6. The germline gives CDR1 SGHTA, CDR2 FQGNSA. The CDR3 length is 13 residues. The DNA of the CDR3 is TGTGCCAGCAGCGTAGACAGGGTTCATGGCTACACCTTC. It codes for CASSVDRVHGYTF.